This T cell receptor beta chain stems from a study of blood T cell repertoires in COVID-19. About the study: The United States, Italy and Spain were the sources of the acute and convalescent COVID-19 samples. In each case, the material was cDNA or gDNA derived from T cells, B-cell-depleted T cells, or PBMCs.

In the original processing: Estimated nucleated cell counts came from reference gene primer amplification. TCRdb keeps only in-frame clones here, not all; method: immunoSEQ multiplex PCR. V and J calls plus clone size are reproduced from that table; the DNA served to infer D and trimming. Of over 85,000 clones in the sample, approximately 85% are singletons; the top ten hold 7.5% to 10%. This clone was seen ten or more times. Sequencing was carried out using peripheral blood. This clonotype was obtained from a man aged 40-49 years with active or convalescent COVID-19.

The CDR3, as DNA: TGTGCCAGCAGCCAAGTGTCGAATCAGCCCCAGCATTTT. This sequence encodes CASSQVSNQPQHF. The V and J genes are TRBV4-2 and TRBJ1-5; no definite D call. The ends were cut back, 1 base at V and 4 bases at J, with 5 bases in the middle. The CDR3 is 13 amino acids. Germline CDR1 and CDR2: LGHNA and YNFKEQ.